This TCR beta chain is drawn from a study of control samples from healthy donors and cancer patients. V was pared by 7 bases and J by 0 bases, with 11 bases between. The CDR3 contains 14 residues. CDR1 and CDR2 (germline): SGHTA, FQGTGA. Measured with immunoSEQ multiplex PCR; TCRdb has only the in-frame clones, and not every one. This table holds around 110,000 clones, approximately 92% found once. The gene calls are TRBV7-3 and TRBJ2-3; D call uncertain. The sample consisted of PBMCs. The sequence derives from a woman in her 50s with colorectal cancer. The DNA for the CDR3 is TGTGCCAGCAAGGAGTCAATAAGCACAGATACGCAGTATTTT. Its protein is CASKESISTDTQYF.